This record concerns one TCR beta chain sequence. Its antigen is undetermined. Mismatch with germline at one junction end may stem from a read error. The PCR employed 60 Vbeta primers together with 13 Jbeta primers. Data came from immunoSEQ multiplex PCR; TCRdb stores just in-frame clones and leaves some out. The sample contains some 150,000 clones, over 65% of which appear only once. This CDR3 comprises 15 residues. Germline CDR1 and CDR2: SSHAT and FNYEAQ (reference sequence). This record comes from a study of cytomegalovirus exposure and HLA in healthy donors. Study-level findings and limits: Roughly even sequencing depth across donors was the assumption behind the presence/absence analyses. TCR beta chains numbering 164 were designated cytomegalovirus-associated. Reports credit the classifier with highly specific, highly sensitive diagnosis of cytomegalovirus status.

The chain combines TRBV7-7 with TRBJ2-3; 9 bases are shared with TRBD2. This receptor was identified in a woman aged 40 to 55 in good health and CMV-seronegative. The sample taken for sequencing was PBMCs. The CDR3 DNA reads as TGTGCTAGCAGCTTAGGACTAGCGAGCACAGATACGCAGTATTTT. Translating gives CASSLGLASTDTQYF.